The 17 T cell receptor beta chains listed next were all sequenced from one sample in a study of shared clonotypes between healthy human individuals. Sequencing was performed with immunoSEQ multiplex PCR; in TCRdb, only in-frame clones are kept and a portion is missing. The profile shows around 2,000,000 clones, 90% to 95% of them singletons. Material for sequencing was naive CD4+ T cells sorted from blood. Subset indicated: CD45RA+ positively selected. These TCRs come from a man younger than 35 in good health.

This sequence joins TRBV7-2 and TRBJ2-7; 7 bases map to TRBD1. Looked up from germline, CDR1 is SGHTA and CDR2 is FQGNSA. V dropped 5 bases and J dropped 3; count of bases not matched to a gene: 13. The CDR3 is 16 amino acids. The CDR3 bases are TGTGCCAGCAGCACTCGACAGGGAAGGACTCTCTACGAGCAGTACTTC. It yields the protein CASSTRQGRTLYEQYF. Full variable domain (missing parts from reference TRBV7-2 and TRBJ2-7): GAGVSQSPSNKVTEKGKDVELRCDPISGHTALYWYRQSLGQGLEFLIYFQGNSAPDKSGLPSDRFSAERTGGSVSTLTIQRTQQEDSAVYLCASSTRQGRTLYEQYFGPGTRLTVT.

The chain carries TRBV5-1 and TRBJ2-6; 7 bases align to TRBD1. CDR1 and CDR2 (germline): SGHRS, YFSETQ. The CDR3 length is 15 residues. V shed 4 bases, J shed 2 bases, and the junction held 3 bases outside the gene matches. In DNA, the CDR3 is TGCGCCAGCAGCCCTCAGGGGGCTGGGGCCAACGTCCTGACTTTC. It translates to CASSPQGAGANVLTF. Filled out from reference TRBV5-1 and TRBJ2-6, the complete variable domain reads KAGVTQTPRYLIKTRGQQVTLSCSPISGHRSVSWYQQTPGQGLQFLFEYFSETQRNKGNFPGRFSGRQFSNSRSEMNVSTLELGDSALYLCASSPQGAGANVLTFGAGSRLTVL.

This clone was detected once. The V call is TRBV2, the J call TRBJ2-3, with 13 positions matching TRBD2. V shed 9 bases, J shed 0 bases, and the junction held 9 bases outside the gene matches. The CDR3 runs 17 residues. Germline V gene sequence: CDR1 SNHLY, CDR2 FYNNEI. CDR3 loop: CASRDPGLAGSTDTQYF. As DNA, the CDR3 is TGTGCCAGTAGAGACCCGGGACTAGCGGGGAGCACAGATACGCAGTATTTT.

The rearrangement joins TRBV18 to TRBJ2-7; D may be TRBD2 (5 bases). The CDR3 is 12 residues long. The germline gives CDR1 KGHSH, CDR2 LQKENI. The V gene lost 6 bases and the J gene lost 6 bases, with 12 bases spanning the gap. CDR3 region: CASSPDYPEQYF. The CDR3 nucleotides read TGTGCCAGCTCCCCAGACTATCCCGAGCAGTACTTC.

The chain recombines TRBV10-2 with TRBJ1-5, with D hard to call. V was clipped by 6 bases and J by 2 bases, with 8 bases between them. Looked up from germline, CDR1 is WSHSY and CDR2 is SAAADI. The CDR3 is 13 residues long. CDR3 protein: CASSGSGNQPQHF. In DNA form, the CDR3 reads TGCGCCAGCAGCGGTTCCGGCAATCAGCCCCAGCATTTT.

This chain joins TRBV5-4 and TRBJ1-2; maybe TRBD1 (6 bases). The V gene's germline CDR1 is SGHNT and CDR2 YYREEE (reference sequence). The CDR3 loop spans 14 amino acids. The V end lost 4 bases, the J end lost 2 bases, and 12 bases lay between the germline ends. The CDR3 spells CASSPQQGNYGYTF. DNA of the CDR3: TGTGCCAGCAGCCCCCAACAGGGAAACTATGGCTACACCTTC.

The V and J genes are TRBV5-1 and TRBJ1-2; D is possibly TRBD1 (6 bases). V lost 4 bases to trimming and J lost 4 bases, with 14 bases between them. The CDR3 sequence is 14 residues long. The germline V gene has CDR1 SGHRS and CDR2 YFSETQ. The CDR3 DNA follows: TGCGCCAGCAGCATCGGGACAATTCCCTATGGCTACACCTTC. Encoded protein: CASSIGTIPYGYTF.

J is TRBJ2-5 and V is TRBV29-1; D may be TRBD2 (6 bases). Germline V lookup: CDR1 SQVTM, CDR2 ANQGSEA. V lost 7 bases and J 2 bases, leaving 17 bases between the germline ends. The CDR3 has 14 amino acids. CDR3 region: CSAQRVAGQETQYF. The CDR3, as DNA: TGCAGCGCTCAACGGGTTGCGGGGCAAGAGACCCAGTACTTC.

The chain is built from TRBV18 and TRBJ2-7; D tentatively reads TRBD1 or TRBD2 (6 bases each). Germline V lookup: CDR1 KGHSH, CDR2 LQKENI. V lost 6 bases, J lost 0 bases, and 21 bases lay in between. The CDR3 runs 17 residues. In nucleotides, the CDR3 is TGTGCCAGCTCCCTCGGGGGCGGGGTTAGGAGCTCCTACGAGCAGTACTTC. Encoded protein: CASSLGGGVRSSYEQYF.

CDR3: CASSRTSETDTQYF. Written as DNA, the CDR3 is TGTGCCAGCTCACGGACTAGCGAAACAGATACGCAGTATTTT. J is TRBJ2-3 and V is TRBV18, with 9 bases lining up with TRBD2. J gave up 3 bases and V 4 bases, and 2 bases lay outside the gene matches. Germline V CDR1 and CDR2: KGHSH, LQKENI. The CDR3 extends over 14 amino acids.

The V call is TRBV2, the J call TRBJ2-1; D is uncertain. The CDR3 spans 14 residues. Deletions cut 2 bases from V and 8 bases from J, with 13 bases between. Germline V gene lookup returns CDR1 SNHLY and CDR2 FYNNEI. For the CDR3, the DNA is TGTGCCAGCAGTGAAACGGGTTGGGGTCATGAGCAGTTCTTC. Protein: CASSETGWGHEQFF.

This chain connects TRBV7-9 to TRBJ2-3; the D gene is possibly TRBD1 (5 bases). CDR3 size: 12 residues. Germline V gene sequence: CDR1 SEHNR, CDR2 FQNEAQ (reference sequence). V dropped 4 bases and J dropped 5 bases, with 7 bases sitting between them. In nucleotides, the CDR3 is TGTGCCAGCAGCTCTGACAGAGATACGCAGTATTTT. Amino acids: CASSSDRDTQYF.

V and J are TRBV9 and TRBJ1-2; 9 nucleotides match TRBD1. This CDR3 has 15 residues. Germline CDR1 SGDLS, CDR2 YYNGEE. Trimming cost V 0 bases and J 4 bases; bases outside gene matches: 4. The CDR3 bases are TGTGCCAGCAGCGTAGGGGGACAGGGAGCCTATGGCTACACCTTC. Its protein product is CASSVGGQGAYGYTF.

About this clone itself: Other DNA sequences in this specimen translate into the identical CDR3. The chain has TRBV5-1 and TRBJ1-2; the D is unclear. The CDR3 has 13 amino acids. Germline lookup yields CDR1 SGHRS and CDR2 YFSETQ. Trimming left V 1 base short and J 3 bases short, with 7 bases between. This CDR3 is CASSLSPDYGYTF. The CDR3 DNA follows: TGCGCCAGCAGCTTGTCCCCGGACTATGGCTACACCTTC.

V gene TRBV6-1 combines with J gene TRBJ2-7, with 7 bases that match TRBD1. Looked up from germline, CDR1 is MNHNS and CDR2 is SASEGT. The CDR3 sequence is 16 residues long. With 2 bases clipped from V and 3 bases from J, the junction kept 10 bases outside the gene matches. The CDR3 nucleotides read TGTGCCAGCAGTGAAAGGTCGGACAGGACGCACTACGAGCAGTACTTC. Residues: CASSERSDRTHYEQYF.

The chain carries TRBV5-4 and TRBJ2-5; 9 bases line up with TRBD2. This CDR3 has 17 amino acids. With 4 bases clipped from V and 1 base from J, the junction kept 11 bases outside the gene matches. CDR1 is SGHNT and CDR2 is YYREEE in the germline V gene (reference sequence). The DNA of the CDR3 is TGTGCCAGCAGCCCAGTAATGAGCGGGGGGTCCCAAGAGACCCAGTACTTC. It is translated as CASSPVMSGGSQETQYF.

The chain recombines TRBV7-9 with TRBJ2-5; D remains ambiguous. The CDR3 runs 16 residues. Germline CDR1 is SEHNR and CDR2 is FQNEAQ (reference sequence). V was cut by 1 base and J by 5 bases, with 17 bases left in between. CDR3 coding DNA: TGTGCCAGCAGCTTAGGGAGTTTGGAGCTTTGGGAGACCCAGTACTTC. It yields the protein CASSLGSLELWETQYF.